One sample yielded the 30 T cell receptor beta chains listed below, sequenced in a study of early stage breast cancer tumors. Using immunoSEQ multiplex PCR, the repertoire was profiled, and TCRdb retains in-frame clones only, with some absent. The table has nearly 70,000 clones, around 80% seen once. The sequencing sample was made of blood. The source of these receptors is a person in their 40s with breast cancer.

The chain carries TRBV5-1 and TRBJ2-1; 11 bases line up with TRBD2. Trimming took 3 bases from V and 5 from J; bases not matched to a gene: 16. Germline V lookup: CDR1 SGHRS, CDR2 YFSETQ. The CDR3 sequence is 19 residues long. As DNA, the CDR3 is TGCGCCAGCAGCTCAACACTAGCGGGAGAGCGCCGGGTTAACAATGAGCAGTTCTTC. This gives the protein CASSSTLAGERRVNNEQFF.

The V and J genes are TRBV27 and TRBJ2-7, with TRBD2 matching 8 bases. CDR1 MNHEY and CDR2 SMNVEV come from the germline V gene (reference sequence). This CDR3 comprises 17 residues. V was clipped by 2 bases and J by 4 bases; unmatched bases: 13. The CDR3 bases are TGTGCCAGCAGTTTACGCGACCCGGGACTAGGCTCGTACGAGCAGTACTTC. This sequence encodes CASSLRDPGLGSYEQYF.

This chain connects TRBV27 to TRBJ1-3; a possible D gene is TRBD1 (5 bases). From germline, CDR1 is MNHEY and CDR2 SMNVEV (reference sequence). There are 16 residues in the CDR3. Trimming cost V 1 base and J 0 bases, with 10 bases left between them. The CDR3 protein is CASSLWGPTSGNTIYF. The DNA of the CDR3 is TGTGCCAGCAGTTTATGGGGCCCAACCTCTGGAAACACCATATATTTT.

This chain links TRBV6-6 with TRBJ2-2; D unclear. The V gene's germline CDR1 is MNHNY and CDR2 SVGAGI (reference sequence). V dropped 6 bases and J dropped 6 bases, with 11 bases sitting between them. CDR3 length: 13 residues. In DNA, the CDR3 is TGTGCCAGCAGACAGCCGGGCGCCGGGGAGCTGTTTTTT. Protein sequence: CASRQPGAGELFF.

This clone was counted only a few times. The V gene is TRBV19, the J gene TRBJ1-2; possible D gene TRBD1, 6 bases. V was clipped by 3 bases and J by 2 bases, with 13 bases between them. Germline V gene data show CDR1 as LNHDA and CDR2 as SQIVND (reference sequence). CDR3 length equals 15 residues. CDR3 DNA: TGTGCCAGTAGTATTGGGGACAAGAGGAACTATGGCTACACCTTC. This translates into CASSIGDKRNYGYTF.

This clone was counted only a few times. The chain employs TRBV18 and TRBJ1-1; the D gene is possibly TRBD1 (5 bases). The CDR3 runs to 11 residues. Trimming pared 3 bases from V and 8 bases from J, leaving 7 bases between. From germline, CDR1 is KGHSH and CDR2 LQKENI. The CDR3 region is CASSPQGEAFF. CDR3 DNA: TGTGCCAGCTCACCTCAGGGAGAAGCTTTCTTT.

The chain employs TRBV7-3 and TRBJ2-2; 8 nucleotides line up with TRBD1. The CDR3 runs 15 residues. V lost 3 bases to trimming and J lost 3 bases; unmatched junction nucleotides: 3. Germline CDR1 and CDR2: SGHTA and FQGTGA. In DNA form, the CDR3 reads TGTGCCAGCAGCTTCTTACAGGGGGACACCGGGGAGCTGTTTTTT. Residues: CASSFLQGDTGELFF.

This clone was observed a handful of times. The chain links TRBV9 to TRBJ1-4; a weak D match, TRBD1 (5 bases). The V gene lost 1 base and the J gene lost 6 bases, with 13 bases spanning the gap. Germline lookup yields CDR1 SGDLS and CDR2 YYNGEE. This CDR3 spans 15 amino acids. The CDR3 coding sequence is TGTGCCAGCAGCGTAAACGGGCAGGGTGATGAAAAACTGTTTTTT. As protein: CASSVNGQGDEKLFF. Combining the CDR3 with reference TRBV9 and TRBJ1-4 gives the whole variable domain DSGVTQTPKHLITATGQRVTLRCSPRSGDLSVYWYQQSLDQGLQFLIQYYNGEERAKGNILERFSAQQFPDLHSELNLSSLELGDSALYFCASSVNGQGDEKLFFGSGTQLSVL.

CDR3: CASSLGSSTGWYINEQFF. The CDR3 DNA is TGCGCCAGCAGCCTAGGCTCCTCGACAGGGTGGTATATCAATGAGCAGTTCTTC. The chain carries TRBV4-1 and TRBJ2-1; TRBD1 matches 7 bases. This CDR3 has 18 amino acids. Germline CDR1 MGHRA, CDR2 YSYEKL. The V and J ends lost 4 bases and 6 bases, in that order; junction bases with no gene match: 18.

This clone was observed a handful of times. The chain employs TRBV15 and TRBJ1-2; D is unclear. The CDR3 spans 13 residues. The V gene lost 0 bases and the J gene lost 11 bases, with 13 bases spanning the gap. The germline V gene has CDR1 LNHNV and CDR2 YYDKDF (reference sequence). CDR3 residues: CATSRDRREEYTF. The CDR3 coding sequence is TGTGCCACCAGCAGAGATCGACGGGAGGAGTACACCTTC.

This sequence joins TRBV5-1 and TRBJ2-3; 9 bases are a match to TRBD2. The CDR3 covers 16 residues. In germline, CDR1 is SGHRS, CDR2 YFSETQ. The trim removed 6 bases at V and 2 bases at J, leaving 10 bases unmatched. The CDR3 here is CASTLGVAGDTDTQYF. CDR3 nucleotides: TGCGCCAGCACCCTGGGGGTAGCGGGAGACACAGATACGCAGTATTTT.

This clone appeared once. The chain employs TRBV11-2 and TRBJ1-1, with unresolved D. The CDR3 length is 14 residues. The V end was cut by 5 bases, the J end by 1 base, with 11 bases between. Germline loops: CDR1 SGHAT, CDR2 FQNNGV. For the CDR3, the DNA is TGTGCCAGCAGCGCCAAGCCAGGGAACACTGAAGCTTTCTTT. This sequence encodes CASSAKPGNTEAFF.

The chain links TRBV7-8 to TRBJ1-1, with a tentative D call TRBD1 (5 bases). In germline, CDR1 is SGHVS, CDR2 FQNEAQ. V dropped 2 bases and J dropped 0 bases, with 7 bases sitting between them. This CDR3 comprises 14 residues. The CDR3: CASSLQGLNTEAFF. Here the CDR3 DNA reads TGTGCCAGCAGCTTACAGGGCCTGAACACTGAAGCTTTCTTT.

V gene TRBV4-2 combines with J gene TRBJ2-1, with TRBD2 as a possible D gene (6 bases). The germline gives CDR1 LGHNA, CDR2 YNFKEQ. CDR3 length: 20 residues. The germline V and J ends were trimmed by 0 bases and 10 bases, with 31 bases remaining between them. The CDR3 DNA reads TGTGCCAGCAGCCAAGAACGGTCCCAATCTAGCGACTGGGACCCAATGGAGCAGTTCTTC. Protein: CASSQERSQSSDWDPMEQFF.

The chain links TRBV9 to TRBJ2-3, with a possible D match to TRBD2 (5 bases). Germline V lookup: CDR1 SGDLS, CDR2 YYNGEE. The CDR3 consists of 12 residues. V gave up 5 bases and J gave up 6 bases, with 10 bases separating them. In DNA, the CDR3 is TGTGCCAGCAGTCGACTATTGGATACGCAGTATTTT. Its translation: CASSRLLDTQYF.

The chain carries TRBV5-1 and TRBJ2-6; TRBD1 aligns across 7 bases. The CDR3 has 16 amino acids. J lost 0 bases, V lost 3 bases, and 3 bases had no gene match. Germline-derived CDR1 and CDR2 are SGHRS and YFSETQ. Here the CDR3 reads CASSSTGASGANVLTF. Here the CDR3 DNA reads TGCGCCAGCAGCTCCACAGGGGCCTCTGGGGCCAACGTCCTGACTTTC.

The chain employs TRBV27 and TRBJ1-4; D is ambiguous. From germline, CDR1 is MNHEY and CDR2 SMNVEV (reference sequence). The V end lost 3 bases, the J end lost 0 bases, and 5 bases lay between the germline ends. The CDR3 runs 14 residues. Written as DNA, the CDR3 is TGTGCCAGCAGTTTTCTCACAACTAATGAAAAACTGTTTTTT. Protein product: CASSFLTTNEKLFF.

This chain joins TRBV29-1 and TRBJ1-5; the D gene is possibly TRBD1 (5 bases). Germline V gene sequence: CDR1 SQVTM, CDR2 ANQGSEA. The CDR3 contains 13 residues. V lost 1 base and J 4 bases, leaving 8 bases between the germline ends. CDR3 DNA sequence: TGCAGCGTTGAAGGGGGCCTAAATCAGCCCCAGCATTTT. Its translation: CSVEGGLNQPQHF. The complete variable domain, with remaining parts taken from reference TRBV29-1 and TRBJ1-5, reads SAVISQKPSRDICQRGTSLTIQCQVDSQVTMMFWYRQQPGQSLTLIATANQGSEATYESGFVIDKFPISRPNLTFSTLTVSNMSPEDSSIYLCSVEGGLNQPQHFGDGTRLSIL.

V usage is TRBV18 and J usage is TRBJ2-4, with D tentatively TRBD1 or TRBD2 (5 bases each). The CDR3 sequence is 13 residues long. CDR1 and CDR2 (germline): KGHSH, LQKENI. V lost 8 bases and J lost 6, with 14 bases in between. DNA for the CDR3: TGTGCCAGCACTGGAACTGGGGGAAACATTCAGTACTTC. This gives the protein CASTGTGGNIQYF.

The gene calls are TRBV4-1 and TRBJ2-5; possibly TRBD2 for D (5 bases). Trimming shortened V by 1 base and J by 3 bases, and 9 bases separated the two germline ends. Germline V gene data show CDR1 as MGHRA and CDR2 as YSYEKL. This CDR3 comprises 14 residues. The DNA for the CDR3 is TGCGCCAGCAGCCAAGTAGTGGGAGAAGAGACCCAGTACTTC. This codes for CASSQVVGEETQYF.

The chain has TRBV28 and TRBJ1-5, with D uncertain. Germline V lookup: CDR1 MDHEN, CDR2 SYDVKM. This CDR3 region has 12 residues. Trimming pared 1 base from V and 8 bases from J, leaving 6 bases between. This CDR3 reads CASSLLLEPQHF. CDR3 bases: TGTGCCAGCAGTTTATTACTGGAGCCCCAGCATTTT.

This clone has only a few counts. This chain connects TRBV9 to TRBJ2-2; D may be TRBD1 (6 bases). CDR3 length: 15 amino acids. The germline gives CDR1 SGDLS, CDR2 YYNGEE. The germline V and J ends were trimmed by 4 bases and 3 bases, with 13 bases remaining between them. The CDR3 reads CASSPTGTYTGELFF. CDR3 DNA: TGTGCCAGCAGCCCAACAGGGACCTACACCGGGGAGCTGTTTTTT.

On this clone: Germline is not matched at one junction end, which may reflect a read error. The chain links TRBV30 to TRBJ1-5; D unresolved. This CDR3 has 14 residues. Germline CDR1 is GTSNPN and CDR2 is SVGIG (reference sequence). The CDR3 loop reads CVWSEGRGNQPQHF. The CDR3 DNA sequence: TGTGTCTGGAGTGAGGGAAGGGGCAATCAGCCCCAGCATTTT. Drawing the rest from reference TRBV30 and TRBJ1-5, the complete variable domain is SQTIHQWPATLVQPVGSPLSLECTVEGTSNPNLYWYRQAAGRGLQLLFYSVGIGQISSEVPQNLSASRPQDRQFILSSKKLLLSDSGFYLCVWSEGRGNQPQHFGDGTRLSIL.

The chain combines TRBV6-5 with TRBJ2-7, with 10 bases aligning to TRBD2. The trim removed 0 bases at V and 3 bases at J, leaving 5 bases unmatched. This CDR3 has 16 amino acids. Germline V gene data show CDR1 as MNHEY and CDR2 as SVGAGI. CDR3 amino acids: CASSYSSGRFGYEQYF. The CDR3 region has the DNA TGTGCCAGCAGTTACTCTAGCGGGAGGTTCGGCTACGAGCAGTACTTC.

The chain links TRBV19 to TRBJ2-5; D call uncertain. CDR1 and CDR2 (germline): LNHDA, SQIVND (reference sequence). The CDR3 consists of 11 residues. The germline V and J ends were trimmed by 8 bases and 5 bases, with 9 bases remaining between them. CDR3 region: CASGNRETQYF. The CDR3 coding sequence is TGTGCCAGTGGGAATCGGGAGACCCAGTACTTC. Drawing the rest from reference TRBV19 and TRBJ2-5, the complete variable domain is DGGITQSPKYLFRKEGQNVTLSCEQNLNHDAMYWYRQDPGQGLRLIYYSQIVNDFQKGDIAEGYSVSREKKESFPLTVTSAQKNPTAFYLCASGNRETQYFGPGTRLLVL.

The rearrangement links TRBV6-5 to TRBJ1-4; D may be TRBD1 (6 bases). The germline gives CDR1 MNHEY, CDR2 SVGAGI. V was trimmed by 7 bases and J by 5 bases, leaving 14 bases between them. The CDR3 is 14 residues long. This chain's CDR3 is CASKDTGWNEKLFF. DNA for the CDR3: TGTGCCAGCAAGGACACAGGGTGGAATGAAAAACTGTTTTTT.

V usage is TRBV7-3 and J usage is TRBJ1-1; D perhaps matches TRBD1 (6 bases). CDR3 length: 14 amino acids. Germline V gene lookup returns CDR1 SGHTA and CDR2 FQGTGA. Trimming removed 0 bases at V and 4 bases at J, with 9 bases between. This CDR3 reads CASSLTGGITEAFF. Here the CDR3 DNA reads TGTGCCAGCAGCTTAACAGGGGGGATCACTGAAGCTTTCTTT.

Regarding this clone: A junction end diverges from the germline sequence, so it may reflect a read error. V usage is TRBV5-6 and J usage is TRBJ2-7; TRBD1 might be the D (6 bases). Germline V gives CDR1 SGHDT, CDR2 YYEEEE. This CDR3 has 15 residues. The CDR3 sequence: CASSLGTSSSYEQYF. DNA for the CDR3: TGTGCCAGCAGTTTGGGGACATCTAGCTCCTACGAGCAGTACTTC.

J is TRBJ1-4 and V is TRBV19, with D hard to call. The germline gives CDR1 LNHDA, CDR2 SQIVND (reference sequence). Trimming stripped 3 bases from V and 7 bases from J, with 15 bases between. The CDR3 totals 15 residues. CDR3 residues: CASSIRYSSSEKLFF. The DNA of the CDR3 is TGTGCCAGTAGTATCAGATACAGCTCTAGTGAAAAACTGTTTTTT.

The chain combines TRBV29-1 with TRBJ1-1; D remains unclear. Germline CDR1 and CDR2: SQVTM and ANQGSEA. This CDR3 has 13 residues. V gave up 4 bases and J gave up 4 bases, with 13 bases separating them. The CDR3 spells CSVGGGMGTEAFF. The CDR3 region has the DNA TGCAGCGTTGGGGGAGGGATGGGCACTGAAGCTTTCTTT.